These 14 T cell receptor beta chains were all obtained from the same sample, sequenced in a study of neurological immune-mediated disorders. From the 5' RACE reads, TCRdb called clonotypes with MiXCR, one entry per CDR3 protein. The sample contains approximately 23,000 distinct CDR3 sequences, about 10% of which appear only once. Input material: PBMCs. These receptors all come from an older woman with HTLV-1-associated myelopathy (HAM/TSP).

This clonotype came up many times. The gene calls are TRBV5-1 and TRBJ1-1, with TRBD1 matching over 8 bases. The CDR3 consists of 17 residues. Germline V gene sequence: CDR1 SGHRS, CDR2 YFSETQ. Trimming at V came to 0 bases and at J to 6 bases, leaving 13 bases not matched to a gene. CDR3 region: CASSLGPGTGGRAEAFF. The CDR3 bases are TGCGCCAGCAGCTTGGGGCCCGGGACAGGTGGTAGGGCTGAAGCTTTCTTT.

At least ten counts were recorded for this clonotype. The V gene is TRBV5-4, the J gene TRBJ2-3; no clear D. Germline CDR1 reads SGHNT; CDR2 reads YYREEE (reference sequence). V was pared by 4 bases and J by 2 bases, with 8 bases between. This CDR3 region has 13 residues. The CDR3 sequence: CASSASHTDTQYF. Here the CDR3 DNA reads TGTGCCAGCAGCGCCTCTCACACAGATACGCAGTATTTT.

This clonotype was seen many times. The rearrangement uses TRBV20-1 and TRBJ2-1, with 9 bases lining up with TRBD1. This CDR3 contains 19 residues. Germline V gene data show CDR1 as DFQATT and CDR2 as SNEGSKA (reference sequence). J gave up 0 bases and V 3 bases, and 15 bases lay outside the gene matches. The CDR3 coding sequence is TGCAGTGCTAGGGGGCCCGGGACAGGGAGTTTGAGCTCCTACAATGAGCAGTTCTTC. This translates into CSARGPGTGSLSSYNEQFF.

Ten or more counts support this clonotype. The chain employs TRBV7-2 and TRBJ2-3; 11 bases agree with TRBD2. This CDR3 is 15 amino acids long. CDR1 and CDR2 (germline): SGHTA, FQGNSA. The junction had 1 base not matched to a gene; V was cut back by 5 bases and J by 0 bases. For the CDR3, the DNA is TGTGCCAGCAGCCGACTAGCGGGGAGCACAGATACGCAGTATTTT. It specifies CASSRLAGSTDTQYF.

This clonotype was seen many times. This chain joins TRBV20-1 and TRBJ2-7; 12 nucleotides match TRBD1. Trimming took 3 bases from V and 6 from J; bases not matched to a gene: 3. This CDR3 has 13 amino acids. Germline V gene lookup returns CDR1 DFQATT and CDR2 SNEGSKA (reference sequence). CDR3 amino acids: CSASRDRGREQYF. The CDR3 DNA follows: TGCAGTGCTAGTAGGGACAGGGGGCGCGAGCAGTACTTC.

The CDR3 loop reads CANSLDRGHEQYF. Here the CDR3 DNA reads TGTGCAAACAGTCTGGACAGGGGGCACGAGCAGTACTTC. J is TRBJ2-7 and V is TRBV27, with 11 bases that match TRBD1. CDR1 and CDR2 from the germline V gene are MNHEY and SMNVEV (reference sequence). CDR3 length equals 13 residues.

The table lists this clonotype with many counts. The genes are TRBV5-1 and TRBJ1-1; D remains unclear. The V gene lost 0 bases and the J gene lost 1 base, with 10 bases spanning the gap. The germline V gene encodes CDR1 SGHRS and CDR2 YFSETQ. CDR3 size: 15 residues. The CDR3: CASSLVGVGNTEAFF. The DNA for the CDR3 is TGCGCCAGCAGCTTGGTTGGGGTGGGGAACACTGAAGCTTTCTTT.

In its sample, this clonotype was seen many times. The V call is TRBV20-1, the J call TRBJ2-7, with 8 bases fitting TRBD2. CDR3 length equals 13 residues. Unmatched junction bases numbered 15, after V lost 6 bases and J lost 11 bases. Germline CDR1 reads DFQATT; CDR2 reads SNEGSKA (reference sequence). CDR3 sequence (DNA): TGCAGTGCCCGGGAGGGCGGGAGACTAGAAAAGTACTTC. It translates to CSAREGGRLEKYF.

This clonotype was detected ten times or more. The genes are TRBV20-1 and TRBJ2-7; no clear D. Trimming pared 3 bases from V and 1 base from J, leaving 7 bases between. Germline CDR1 and CDR2: DFQATT and SNEGSKA (reference sequence). The CDR3 covers 12 residues. The CDR3 DNA follows: TGCAGTGCTAGCGTCAGGTCCTACGAGCAGTACTTC. Translating gives CSASVRSYEQYF.

In this sample, this clonotype turned up many times. CDR3 DNA: TGCAGTGCTAAGGAGAGCCAAGTAGGTTCGGATGAGCAGTTCTTC. This gives the protein CSAKESQVGSDEQFF. The chain recombines TRBV20-1 with TRBJ2-1; D uncertain. Trimming took off 4 bases at V and 8 bases at J, with 21 bases between the two ends. Looked up from germline, CDR1 is DFQATT and CDR2 is SNEGSKA (reference sequence). This CDR3 region has 15 residues.

This clonotype was seen many times. The rearrangement links TRBV20-1 to TRBJ1-5; no clear D. The V gene lost 6 bases and the J gene lost 0 bases, with 18 bases spanning the gap. Germline CDR1 and CDR2: DFQATT and SNEGSKA (reference sequence). CDR3 size: 16 residues. CDR3 loop: CSASKYSLFSNQPQHF. As DNA, the CDR3 is TGCAGTGCATCAAAGTACAGTCTCTTTAGCAATCAGCCCCAGCATTTT.

Notes on this clonotype: This may stem from a read error, because a much larger clone lies one nucleotide away. The conserved final phenylalanine or tryptophan is absent from the CDR3, which likely points to a read error. This chain connects TRBV2 to TRBJ2-5, with D maybe TRBD1 (6 bases). CDR1 SNHLY and CDR2 FYNNEI come from the germline V gene. This CDR3 is 14 amino acids long. Trimming took off 6 bases at V and 4 bases at J, with 15 bases between the two ends. CDR3 amino acids: CASRSYRDPETQYL. Written as DNA, the CDR3 is TGTGCCAGCAGGAGCTACAGGGACCCAGAGACCCAGTACTTA.

In this sample, this clonotype turned up many times. This chain uses TRBV11-2 with TRBJ2-7; 12 bases agree with TRBD1. V was pared by 4 bases and J by 4 bases, with 5 bases of the junction left unmatched. The germline V gene has CDR1 SGHAT and CDR2 FQNNGV. This CDR3 is built from 15 residues. DNA of the CDR3: TGTGCCAGCAGCTGGGGGACAGGGGGCTTATACGAGCAGTACTTC. Its translation: CASSWGTGGLYEQYF.

This clonotype came up many times. This chain links TRBV5-1 with TRBJ2-5, with 10 nucleotides matching TRBD2. The junction had 10 bases not matched to a gene; V was cut back by 3 bases and J by 2 bases. The CDR3 contains 17 residues. CDR1 and CDR2 (germline): SGHRS, YFSETQ. In nucleotides, the CDR3 is TGCGCCAGCAGCTCCCTAACTAGCGGGGCTTCTCAAGAGACCCAGTACTTC. It yields the protein CASSSLTSGASQETQYF.